This T cell receptor beta chain came from a study of identical twins. TCRdb processed the 5' RACE reads anew with MiXCR; each CDR3 protein has one entry. The sample contains a few hundred thousand distinct CDR3 sequences, more than 9.5% of which appear only once. Trimming took 5 bases from V and 8 from J; bases not matched to a gene: 12. CDR3 size: 17 residues. CDR1 and CDR2 from the germline V gene are SEHNR and FQNEAQ (reference sequence). The same data also went into a second study, on yellow fever vaccine responses in identical twins.

This sequence originates from a woman aged 18-35 years in good health. Material: memory (CD45RO+) T cells sorted from blood. J is TRBJ2-2 and V is TRBV7-9; 12 nucleotides align to TRBD2. DNA for the CDR3: TGTGCCAGCAGCGCGACTAGCGGGGGCCGAAACGCTGGGGAGCTGTTTTTT. It translates to CASSATSGGRNAGELFF.